Listed here are 17 T cell receptor beta chains from one sample, sequenced in a study of tumor-infiltrating lymphocytes in oesophageal squamous cell carcinoma. TCRdb used MiXCR to reprocess the PCR reads, holding one entry per CDR3 protein. This sample has 8,000 to 13,000 distinct CDR3 sequences, with over 55% found just once. Source material: esophageal tumor tissue. The source is a female donor with esophageal squamous cell carcinoma.

This clonotype appeared once. The V gene is TRBV7-6, the J gene TRBJ2-5; 9 nucleotides line up with TRBD2. The closer fit of TRBJ2-1 to the DNA end suggests the J call may be wrong. This CDR3 spans 17 amino acids. The germline V gene has CDR1 SGHVS and CDR2 FNYEAQ. The DNA of the CDR3 is TGTGCCAGCAGCTTGGGATTCTGGCGGGGGGGCTCAAATGAGCAGTTCTTC. Amino acids: CASSLGFWRGGSNEQFF.

This clonotype was seen a handful of times. The genes are TRBV7-3 and TRBJ2-1; TRBD1 matches at 10 bases. The CDR3 is made up of 16 amino acids. From germline, CDR1 is SGHTA and CDR2 FQGTGA. Unmatched junction bases numbered 13, after V lost 5 bases and J lost 9 bases. The CDR3: CASSRSTGGFGSEQFF. In nucleotides, the CDR3 is TGTGCCAGCAGCCGATCGACAGGGGGCTTTGGGAGTGAGCAGTTCTTC.

The chain has TRBV7-8 and TRBJ2-5; tentatively, D is TRBD1 (8 bases). The DNA end is a closer match to TRBJ2-1, so the J assignment may be wrong. The CDR3 runs to 14 residues. CDR1 and CDR2 (germline): SGHVS, FQNEAQ. CDR3 region: CASTQAQGGSEQFF. DNA for the CDR3: TGTGCCAGCACCCAAGCACAGGGGGGGAGTGAGCAGTTCTTC.

In the case of this clonotype: This clone may be a read error of a much larger clone one base away. The chain combines TRBV12-3 or TRBV12-4 with TRBJ2-3; the match to TRBD2 covers 9 bases. CDR3 length: 17 amino acids. The CDR3 loop is CASSSRRTSDSSYERYF. The CDR3 bases are TGTGCCAGCAGTTCTCGAAGGACTAGCGACTCCTCCTACGAGCGGTACTTC.

This clonotype appeared a single time. V usage is TRBV6-1 and J usage is TRBJ2-1; D is possibly TRBD1 or TRBD2 (7 bases each). Germline CDR1 and CDR2: MNHNS and SASEGT. Trimming removed 7 bases from V and 5 bases from J, with 21 bases in between. There are 16 residues in the CDR3. The CDR3 bases are TGTGCCAGCATCTCGTCAAGGGGAGGGGGCAACAATGAGCAGTTCTTC. Its protein product is CASISSRGGGNNEQFF.

This chain links TRBV28 with TRBJ2-3, with D maybe TRBD1 (5 bases). Germline V gene sequence: CDR1 MDHEN, CDR2 SYDVKM. The CDR3 has 15 amino acids. The V and J ends lost 3 bases and 2 bases respectively, with 12 bases between them. CDR3 DNA: TGTGCCAGCAGTTTCCAGACAGCCCACACAGATACGCAGTATTTT. This gives the protein CASSFQTAHTDTQYF.

The chain links TRBV7-9 to TRBJ2-1; D remains ambiguous. Trimming cost V 2 bases and J 7 bases, with 6 bases left between them. The CDR3 sequence is 12 residues long. Per germline, CDR1 SEHNR and CDR2 FQNEAQ (reference sequence). The CDR3 region has the DNA TGTGCCAGCAGCTTACCCGGGAATGAGCAGTTCTTC. This gives the protein CASSLPGNEQFF. Complete variable domain (other parts from reference TRBV7-9 and TRBJ2-1): DTGVSQNPRHKITKRGQNVTFRCDPISEHNRLYWYRQTLGQGPEFLTYFQNEAQLEKSRLLSDRFSAERPKGSFSTLEIQRTEQGDSAMYLCASSLPGNEQFFGPGTRLTVL.

This clonotype was found a few times. The genes are TRBV7-8 and TRBJ2-6; maybe TRBD2 (5 bases). The CDR3 has 18 residues. The V gene's germline CDR1 is SGHVS and CDR2 FQNEAQ. The V end was cut by 2 bases, the J end by 1 base, with 15 bases between. CDR3 sequence: CASSLRGLDFSGANVLTF. Written as DNA, the CDR3 is TGTGCCAGCAGCTTACGAGGGCTGGATTTTTCTGGGGCCAACGTCCTGACTTTC.

The chain recombines TRBV5-1 with TRBJ2-1; 10 nucleotides agree with TRBD1. Germline V lookup: CDR1 SGHRS, CDR2 YFSETQ. After removal of 5 bases from V and 6 bases from J, the junction contained 5 bases not matched to a gene. This CDR3 is built from 14 residues. In nucleotides, the CDR3 is TGCGCCAGCAGTGTGGACAGGGGGGGCAATGAGCAGTTCTTC. Residues: CASSVDRGGNEQFF.

As for this clonotype: A read error is possible here, since a much larger clone lies one base away. The chain joins TRBV6-6 to TRBJ1-6; D is ambiguous. This CDR3 spans 14 amino acids. The germline V gene has CDR1 MNHNY and CDR2 SVGAGI (reference sequence). The CDR3 nucleotides are TGTGCCAGCAGCCCGGGGATGGGAAAGGTGGCCCTCCAGTTT. This codes for CASSPGMGKVALQF.

This clonotype appeared a few times. The CDR3 does not close with the conserved phenylalanine or tryptophan, likely indicating a read error. It is unclear where the CDR3 begins or ends on the DNA, so no DNA is shown, and the CDR3 is as TCRdb lists it. This chain connects TRBV24-1 to TRBJ2-7; the D call in the table, TRBD2, was not verified against the DNA. A total of 15 residues make up the CDR3, ends included. Germline-derived CDR1 and CDR2 are KGHDR and SFDVKD. The CDR3: CATSDSIRDGYTFGS.

This chain connects TRBV7-3 to TRBJ2-7; 11 bases align to TRBD2. The DNA end favors TRBJ2-5, so the J call may be wrong. This CDR3 spans 17 amino acids. Germline-derived CDR1 and CDR2 are SGHTA and FQGTGA. CDR3 protein: CASSFSIGTSGQETQYF. Written as DNA, the CDR3 is TGTGCCAGCAGCTTTTCCATCGGGACTAGCGGACAAGAGACCCAGTACTTC.

This clonotype showed up just once. The V call is TRBV6-1, the J call TRBJ1-1; a possible D gene is TRBD1 (5 bases). The CDR3 spans 13 residues. Germline CDR1 reads MNHNS; CDR2 reads SASEGT. Trimming removed 2 bases from V and 5 bases from J, with 9 bases in between. The CDR3, as DNA: TGTGCCAGCAGTGAAAGCAGGGCTACTGAAGCTTTCTTT. Translating gives CASSESRATEAFF.

At least ten counts were recorded for this clonotype. The chain uses TRBV11-2 and TRBJ2-3; 13 nucleotides agree with TRBD2. The CDR3 consists of 18 residues. Germline trimming cut 5 bases from V and 1 base from J; bases unmatched to any gene: 9. The germline V gene has CDR1 SGHAT and CDR2 FQNNGV. Here the CDR3 DNA reads TGTGCCAGCAGCCGCCGGACTAGCGGGAGTTCAGGCACAGATACGCAGTATTTT. Its translation: CASSRRTSGSSGTDTQYF.

This chain joins TRBV11-2 and TRBJ2-7; TRBD1 aligns across 7 bases. The CDR3 extends over 15 amino acids. V dropped 3 bases and J dropped 4; count of bases not matched to a gene: 9. Germline CDR1 reads SGHAT; CDR2 reads FQNNGV. The CDR3 protein is CASSFYEGARYEQYF. CDR3 in DNA: TGTGCCAGCAGCTTTTACGAGGGGGCTCGATACGAGCAGTACTTC.

The chain employs TRBV11-1 and TRBJ2-3; D may match TRBD1 or TRBD2 (5 bases each). The assigned J gene may be wrong: the sequence end matches TRBJ2-7 better. Germline CDR1 reads SGHAT; CDR2 reads FQDESV (reference sequence). The CDR3 runs to 12 residues. The CDR3 sequence: CASSFRGDEQYF. Here the CDR3 DNA reads TGTGCCAGCAGCTTCAGAGGGGACGAGCAGTACTTC.

This clonotype came up a few times. The germline gene is not matched at one end of the junction; a read error may be the cause. The genes are TRBV6-5 and TRBJ2-5, with 9 bases fitting TRBD1. This CDR3 comprises 15 residues. Germline CDR1 MNHEY, CDR2 SVGAGI. CDR3 loop: CASRTGTGSNYEQYF. The CDR3 DNA follows: TGTGCCAGCAGAACCGGGACAGGGTCGAACTACGAGCAGTACTTT.